Below, 7 T cell receptor beta chains from the same sample are listed, as sequenced in a study of shared clonotypes between healthy human individuals. Only in-frame clones appear in the TCRdb table, and some are missing; sequencing was by immunoSEQ multiplex PCR. Of about 120,000 clones listed, 68% are singletons. Sample: memory CD8+ T cells sorted from blood. Subset described: CD45RO+ cells pooled with CCR7-negative TemRA cells. The receptors derive from a woman in her twenties or thirties in good health.

This sequence joins TRBV11-3 and TRBJ2-3; possibly TRBD1 for D (6 bases). The CDR3 covers 15 residues. V was shortened by 3 bases and J by 3 bases, with 13 bases between the two germline ends. Per the germline V gene, CDR1 is SGHNT and CDR2 is YENEEA. CDR3 in DNA: TGTGCCAGCAGCTTCGGCAGGGGACGGACAGATACGCAGTATTTT. This codes for CASSFGRGRTDTQYF.

V is TRBV28 and J is TRBJ2-5; D is unresolved. The end of the DNA fits TRBJ2-7 better, so the J call may be wrong. This CDR3 is built from 13 residues. Per germline, CDR1 MDHEN and CDR2 SYDVKM. For the CDR3, the DNA is TGTGCCAGCAGTTTACTGCCAGACTACGAGCAGTACTTC. The encoded protein is CASSLLPDYEQYF.

This chain joins TRBV11-2 and TRBJ2-7; D is possibly TRBD2 (5 bases). V was pared by 1 base and J by 4 bases, with 17 bases between. This CDR3 region has 16 residues. CDR1 and CDR2 (germline): SGHAT, FQNNGV. CDR3 bases: TGTGCCAGCAGCTTAGCAGCGGACCCATTATTTTACGAGCAGTACTTC. It codes for CASSLAADPLFYEQYF.

V and J are TRBV9 and TRBJ1-6, with D unclear. The CDR3 is 15 residues long. V lost 4 bases and J lost 8, with 16 bases in between. Germline values: CDR1 SGDLS, CDR2 YYNGEE. CDR3 nucleotides: TGTGCCAGCAGCCCACCCGGCAGAGATGATTCACCCCTCCACTTT. Amino acid sequence: CASSPPGRDDSPLHF.

V and J are TRBV5-1 and TRBJ1-3; D is unclear. Trimming left V 0 bases short and J 1 base short, with 5 bases between. CDR1 SGHRS and CDR2 YFSETQ come from the germline V gene. CDR3 length: 14 amino acids. This chain's CDR3 is CASSLEQSGNTIYF. CDR3 nucleotide sequence: TGCGCCAGCAGCTTGGAACAATCTGGAAACACCATATATTTT.

The chain couples TRBV2 to TRBJ1-5; TRBD1 matches 7 bases. CDR1 SNHLY and CDR2 FYNNEI come from the germline V gene. This CDR3 comprises 15 residues. Trimming at V came to 7 bases and at J to 0 bases, leaving 6 bases not matched to a gene. CDR3 DNA sequence: TGTGCCAGCATTCGGACAGGAGTTAGCAATCAGCCCCAGCATTTT. This codes for CASIRTGVSNQPQHF. The full variable domain, in which reference TRBV2 and TRBJ1-5 provide the parts outside the CDR3, is EPEVTQTPSHQVTQMGQEVILRCVPISNHLYFYWYRQILGQKVEFLVSFYNNEISEKSEIFDDQFSVERPDGSNFTLKIRSTKLEDSAMYFCASIRTGVSNQPQHFGDGTRLSIL.

The gene calls are TRBV2 and TRBJ2-7; 9 nucleotides match TRBD1. The CDR3 has 14 residues. CDR1 and CDR2 (germline): SNHLY, FYNNEI. The junction had 9 bases not matched to a gene; V was cut back by 8 bases and J by 4 bases. CDR3: CASDTPGTGYEQYF. The CDR3 region has the DNA TGTGCCAGCGACACCCCCGGGACAGGGTACGAGCAGTACTTC.